This T cell receptor beta chain was identified in a study of shared clonotypes between healthy human individuals. Study context: Each donor's CD4 naive and CD4 memory cells filled three plates apiece, CD8 naive two, and CD8 memory one.

Generated by immunoSEQ multiplex PCR, the TCRdb table keeps only in-frame clones and is missing some. The table has approximately 2,300,000 clones, approximately 90% seen once. Findings of the study overall: When naive CD4 clonotypes were compared across several donors, around 5% were shared.

The length of the CDR3 is 15 residues. Germline-derived CDR1 and CDR2 are MNHEY and SVGAGI. Trimming took 6 bases from V and 0 from J, leaving 12 bases between them. A note on this clone: What it recognizes is unknown.

Specimen: naive CD4+ T cells from PBMCs. As for subset: CD45RA+ positively selected. The chain links TRBV6-5 to TRBJ2-1; D is undetermined. This sequence was found in a man aged 18-30 years in good health. Some clones in this sample may be carry-over from other donors' samples. CDR3 coding DNA: TGTGCCAGCAGCCTCGAATTCAGCTCCTACAATGAGCAGTTCTTC. It yields the protein CASSLEFSSYNEQFF.